These 3 T cell receptor beta chains were all obtained from the same sample, sequenced in a study of blood T cell repertoires in COVID-19. This table comes from immunoSEQ multiplex PCR, and its TCRdb copy is limited to in-frame clones, with some not included. The data show about 74,000 clones, with about four fifths seen just once and roughly 16% held by the top ten. The source material was peripheral blood. The receptors shown here come from a human donor in a cohort sampled during active COVID-19.

DNA for the CDR3: TGCGCCAGCAGCTTGGCCTTGTATTACGAGCAGTACTTC. Encoded protein: CASSLALYYEQYF. The gene calls are TRBV5-1 and TRBJ2-7; D is uncertain. The CDR3 runs 13 residues. V was trimmed by 0 bases and J by 4 bases, leaving 8 bases between them. Germline V CDR1 and CDR2: SGHRS, YFSETQ.

The chain uses TRBV6-6 and TRBJ1-6; TRBD1 might be the D (6 bases). V was clipped by 5 bases and J by 0 bases, with 20 bases between them. Per the germline V gene, CDR1 is MNHNY and CDR2 is SVGAGI (reference sequence). The length of the CDR3 is 19 residues. The chain's CDR3 is CASSLEPQGTLSYNSPLHF. The CDR3 DNA reads as TGTGCCAGCAGTCTAGAGCCACAGGGTACCCTCTCCTATAATTCACCCCTCCACTTT.

This chain links TRBV7-9 with TRBJ2-3; the match to TRBD1 covers 9 bases. Germline V gene sequence: CDR1 SEHNR, CDR2 FQNEAQ (reference sequence). CDR3 length equals 15 residues. V dropped 5 bases and J dropped 5; count of bases not matched to a gene: 8. The CDR3 sequence: CASSPWDRDQDTQYF. In DNA form, the CDR3 reads TGTGCCAGCAGCCCCTGGGACAGGGATCAAGATACGCAGTATTTT.